This TCR beta chain was documented in a study of blood T cell repertoires in COVID-19 (dated by TCRdb to 2020 to 2021). In terms of the full investigation: Samples covering the acute and convalescent phases of COVID-19 were provided by collaborators in the United States, Italy and Spain. The material from the prospective study consisted of cDNA or gDNA derived from T cells, B-cell-depleted T cells, or PBMCs. Subjects who had been exposed to COVID-19, were actively infected with it, or had recovered from it provided the deeply sampled blood TCRbeta repertoires that made up the dataset. The repertoires were released in a freely available public database meant as a resource for research on the immune response to SARS-CoV-2. The samples were drawn from the first 160 participants of the ongoing ImmuneRACE study and from about 1,200 subjects provided by 6 global collaborators. A de-identified subject ID, COVID-19 status, age in years and sex were almost always included in the sample metadata. HLA class I and class II types, where available, came from metadata supplied by the sample provider rather than from assay-based typing. General conclusions and limits of the study: The quantity of clinical and demographic metadata differed by source and by participant and was supplied without curation.

Whole blood was collected in K2EDTA tubes by collaborating institutions according to the institutions' own protocols. Collaborator samples were shipped for TCRbeta analysis as frozen whole blood, isolated PBMCs, or DNA extracted from either sample type. V has 3 bases trimmed and J has 1 base trimmed; junction bases matching no gene number 6. From its cysteine to its phenylalanine, the CDR3 spans 15 amino acids. Only the CDR3 portion is preserved as DNA: 45 bases, with reading frame beginning at the first base. Via the germline V gene (reference sequence), CDR1 is GTSNPN and CDR2 SVGIG. The immunoSEQ Assay, a bias-controlled multiplex PCR, was used to amplify TCRbeta CDR3 regions from genomic DNA. From the authors' description of their analysis: The number of nucleated cells in each sample was estimated from the amplification of reference gene primers within the assay. Sequence reads were collapsed and filtered to measure the absolute abundance of every unique TCRbeta CDR3 rearrangement. Productive Simpson clonality was computed per sample as the square root of Simpson's diversity index over productive rearrangements. TCRdb obtained this table from immuneACCESS and retained in-frame rearrangements with V and J assigned. These tables miss some clones; where compared with another copy, unresolved V genes account for less than half of the shortfall, and the remainder is unexplained. The DNA gave D and trimming, while V, J and clone size come from that table. The sample has roughly 62,000 clones on record, roughly 80% of them singletons. In total, the top ten clones hold roughly 20% of the sample.

As for this clone: The specificity of this receptor is unknown. The sample holds no much larger clone one base away, and base qualities are not on file.

The chain is encoded by TRBV30 joined to TRBJ2-7; 10 bases in the junction line up with TRBD2. Sequencing was performed on peripheral blood. The TCR comes from a man between 60 and 70 years old with acute or convalescent COVID-19. The CDR3 loop reads CAWSLGLAASYEQYF. The DNA reads TGTGCCTGGAGCCTAGGACTAGCGGCATCCTACGAGCAGTACTTC.